The T cell receptor beta chain under discussion was sequenced for a study of blood T cell repertoires in COVID-19 (dated by TCRdb to the early 2020s). Regarding the complete study: Collaborator samples came from the United States, Italy and Spain and covered acute and convalescent phases of COVID-19. The dataset comprised deeply sampled blood TCRbeta repertoires from subjects exposed to, actively infected with, or recovered from COVID-19. Sample metadata almost always included a de-identified subject ID, COVID-19 status, age in years and sex. The material from the prospective study consisted of cDNA or gDNA derived from T cells, B-cell-depleted T cells, or PBMCs. The repertoires were released in a freely available public database meant as a resource for research on the immune response to SARS-CoV-2. Where HLA class I and class II types were available, the types were taken from metadata supplied by the sample provider, not from assay-based typing. Samples were obtained from the ongoing ImmuneRACE study (first 160 participants) and from some 1,300 subjects provided by 6 global collaborators. The paper as a whole reports these results and caveats: How much clinical and demographic metadata was included differed by source and by participant, and the metadata was provided uncurated.

The collaborating institutions used their own protocols to collect whole blood in K2EDTA tubes. For TCRbeta analysis, collaborators shipped samples in one of three forms: frozen whole blood, isolated PBMCs, or DNA extracted from either of those sample types. Concerning this clone itself: Its target antigen remains unknown. Base qualities are not provided; no much larger clone lies one nucleotide away.

From the cysteine up to the phenylalanine, the CDR3 has a length of 16 residues. Of the read, only the CDR3 DNA is kept; its 48 bases are in frame from base 1. Trimming leaves V shorter by 6 bases and J shorter by 4 bases, with the junction holding 8 bases beyond the gene matches. Via the germline V gene (reference sequence), CDR1 is LNHDA and CDR2 SQIVND. TCRbeta CDR3 regions were amplified from genomic DNA using the immunoSEQ Assay, a bias-controlled multiplex PCR. The paper's processing steps were these. The number of nucleated cells in each sample was estimated by amplification of reference gene primers within the assay. Sequence reads were collapsed and filtered to measure the absolute abundance of every unique TCRbeta CDR3 rearrangement. For each sample, productive Simpson clonality was calculated as the square root of Simpson's diversity index over productive rearrangements. As stored in TCRdb, this immuneACCESS dataset retains in-frame rearrangements with V and J assigned. A fraction of the clones does not appear; measured against another copy, unresolved V genes explain less than half of the discrepancy, and the remainder lacks a known reason. V and J calls and clone size come straight from that table; D and trimming were deduced from the DNA. Counted in this sample were 25,000 to 35,000 clones; 80% to 90% of them appeared once. More than 25% of the sample goes to the ten largest clones.

The chain is assembled from TRBV19 and TRBJ2-2, and 10 junctional nucleotides match TRBD2. What was sequenced was peripheral blood. The TCR was taken from a human donor in a cohort sampled during active COVID-19. The CDR3 region: CASRPGLATGTGELFF. The nucleotides are TGTGCCAGTAGACCGGGACTAGCGACGGGCACCGGGGAGCTGTTTTTT. Outside the CDR3, residues come from the reference TRBV19 and TRBJ2-2 proteins, so the full variable domain is: DGGITQSPKYLFRKEGQNVTLSCEQNLNHDAMYWYRQDPGQGLRLIYYSQIVNDFQKGDIAEGYSVSREKKESFPLTVTSAQKNPTAFYLCASRPGLATGTGELFFGEGSRLTVL.